The T cell receptor beta chain under discussion was sequenced for a study of blood T cell repertoires in COVID-19. Study background: Sample material is recorded as cDNA or gDNA derived from T cells, B-cell-depleted T cells, or PBMCs.

Participants spanned ages about 18 to 95 years and resided in about two dozen US areas. Assignments of participants to cohorts depended upon their own reported clinical history. Germline loops: CDR1 WNHNN, CDR2 SYGVQD (reference sequence). This CDR3 has 15 amino acids. Trimming shortened V by 4 bases and J by 8 bases, and 17 bases separated the two germline ends. In the study's own analysis: Counts of nucleated cells, estimated from reference gene primer amplification, were obtained. Generated by immunoSEQ multiplex PCR, the TCRdb table keeps only in-frame clones and is missing some. For V, J and clone size, that table is used; D and trimming come from the DNA. Of fewer than 600,000 clones listed, roughly 90% were seen once; the top ten hold 1.5% to 2%.

The material sequenced was PBMCs or T cells enriched from blood (not recorded which). V gene TRBV10-1 combines with J gene TRBJ2-2, with D possibly TRBD1 on 6 matching bases. The sequence came from a woman between 35 and 50 years old who had recovered from COVID-19. DNA for the CDR3: TGCGCCAGCAGTGGCGAAGACAGGTGGGGAGGGGAGCTGTTTTTT. Protein: CASSGEDRWGGELFF.